This entry is about one T cell receptor (beta chain). Antigen: not known. This sample stems from a study of Tregs in tolerant kidney transplant recipients. The method was immunoSEQ multiplex PCR; TCRdb's version includes in-frame clones alone and lacks a portion of them. The sample has approximately 47,000 clones; over 85% are singletons. Related graft donors supplied nonmyeloablative bone marrow transplants, and mixed chimerism was transient. The V end was cut by 4 bases, the J end by 3 bases, with 15 bases between. CDR1 and CDR2 (germline): ENHRY, SYGVKD. The CDR3 spans 15 residues. Study-wide findings and caveats: Tolerant patients' donor-specific Tregs expanded beyond overall Tregs, suggesting antigen-driven growth.

This sequence originates from a human patient who received a combined kidney and bone marrow transplant. Some T cells could come from the graft donor. The chain uses TRBV10-3 and TRBJ1-1, with D possibly being TRBD1 (5 bases). Sequencing used CD8+ T cells from blood (PBMCs), obtained 12 months after the transplant. CDR3 sequence (DNA): TGTGCCATCAGTGGTTTCAGGGTGGTGGACACTGAAGCTTTCTTT. Amino acids: CAISGFRVVDTEAFF.